Here is one T cell receptor (beta chain) with its context. Assay used: immunoSEQ multiplex PCR; TCRdb lists only in-frame clones, some missing. The top ten clones hold over 10% of a sample with tens of thousands of clones, around 86% of them seen once. The entry originates in a study of glioma-infiltrating T cells after dendritic cell vaccination. All glioblastoma patients lacked an isocitrate dehydrogenase mutation. The source material was blood, sampled before dendritic cell vaccination. This TCR was recovered from a human donor with glioblastoma.

CDR3 sequence reads: CASSLRPGQGTNYEQYF. Here the CDR3 DNA reads TGTGCCAGCAGTCTACGACCGGGACAGGGGACCAACTACGAGCAGTACTTC. The V call is TRBV27, the J call TRBJ2-7; TRBD1 matches at 10 bases. The CDR3 contains 17 residues. Trimming cost V 5 bases and J 3 bases; bases outside gene matches: 13. Germline V gene lookup returns CDR1 MNHEY and CDR2 SMNVEV (reference sequence).